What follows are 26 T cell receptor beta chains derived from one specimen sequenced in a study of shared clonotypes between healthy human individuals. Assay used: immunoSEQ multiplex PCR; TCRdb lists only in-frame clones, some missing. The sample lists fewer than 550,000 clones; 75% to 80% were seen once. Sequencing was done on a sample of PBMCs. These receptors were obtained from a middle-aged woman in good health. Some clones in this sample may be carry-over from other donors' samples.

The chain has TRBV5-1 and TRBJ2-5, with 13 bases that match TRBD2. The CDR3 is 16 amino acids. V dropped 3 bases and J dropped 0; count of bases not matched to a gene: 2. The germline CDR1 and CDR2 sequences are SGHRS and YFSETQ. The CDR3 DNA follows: TGCGCCAGCAGCTGGGGACTAGCGGGGTACCAAGAGACCCAGTACTTC. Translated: CASSWGLAGYQETQYF.

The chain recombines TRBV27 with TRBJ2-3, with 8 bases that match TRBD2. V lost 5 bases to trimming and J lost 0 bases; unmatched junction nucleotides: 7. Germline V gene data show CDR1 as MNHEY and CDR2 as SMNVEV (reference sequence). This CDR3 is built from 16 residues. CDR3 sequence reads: CASSRPTSASTDTQYF. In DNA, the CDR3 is TGTGCCAGCAGTCGACCGACTAGCGCCAGCACAGATACGCAGTATTTT.

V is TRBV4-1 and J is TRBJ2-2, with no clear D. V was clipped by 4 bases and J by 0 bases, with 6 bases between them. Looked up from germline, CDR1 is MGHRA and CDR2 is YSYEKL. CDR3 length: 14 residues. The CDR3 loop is CASSLTSNTGELFF. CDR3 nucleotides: TGCGCCAGCAGCCTCACATCGAACACCGGGGAGCTGTTTTTT.

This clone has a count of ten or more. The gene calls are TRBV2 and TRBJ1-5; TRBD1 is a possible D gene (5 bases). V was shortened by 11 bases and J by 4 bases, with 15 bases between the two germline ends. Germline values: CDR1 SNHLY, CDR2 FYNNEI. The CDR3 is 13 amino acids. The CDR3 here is CASSLGPNQPQHF. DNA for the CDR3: TGTGCCTCCAGCCTGGGGCCGAATCAGCCCCAGCATTTT. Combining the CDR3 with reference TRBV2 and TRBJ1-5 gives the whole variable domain EPEVTQTPSHQVTQMGQEVILRCVPISNHLYFYWYRQILGQKVEFLVSFYNNEISEKSEIFDDQFSVERPDGSNFTLKIRSTKLEDSAMYFCASSLGPNQPQHFGDGTRLSIL.

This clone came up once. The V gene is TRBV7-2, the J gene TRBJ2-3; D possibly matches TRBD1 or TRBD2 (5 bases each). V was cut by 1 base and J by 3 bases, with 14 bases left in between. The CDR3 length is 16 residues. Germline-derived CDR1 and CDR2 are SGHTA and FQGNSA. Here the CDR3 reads CASSLVGTAWTDTQYF. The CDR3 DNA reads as TGTGCCAGCAGCTTAGTTGGGACCGCCTGGACAGATACGCAGTATTTT.

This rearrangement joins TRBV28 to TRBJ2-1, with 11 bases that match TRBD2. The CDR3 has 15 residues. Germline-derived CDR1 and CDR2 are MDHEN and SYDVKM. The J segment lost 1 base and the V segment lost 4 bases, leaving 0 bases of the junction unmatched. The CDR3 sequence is CASSSSGRSYNEQFF. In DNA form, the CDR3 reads TGTGCCAGCAGTTCTAGCGGGAGGTCCTACAATGAGCAGTTCTTC.

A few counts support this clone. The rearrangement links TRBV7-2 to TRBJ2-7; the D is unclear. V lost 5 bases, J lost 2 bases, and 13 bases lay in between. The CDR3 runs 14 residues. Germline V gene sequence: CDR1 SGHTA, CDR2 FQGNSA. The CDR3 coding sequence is TGTGCCAGCAGCCCCCGGGTGGGCCCCTACGAGCAGTACTTC. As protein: CASSPRVGPYEQYF.

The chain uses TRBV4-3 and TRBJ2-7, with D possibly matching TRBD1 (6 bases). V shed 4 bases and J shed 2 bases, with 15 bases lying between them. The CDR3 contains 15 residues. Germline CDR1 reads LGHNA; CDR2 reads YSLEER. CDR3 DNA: TGCGCCAGCAGCCCGAGACCAGGGGCCCCCTACGAGCAGTACTTC. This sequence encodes CASSPRPGAPYEQYF.

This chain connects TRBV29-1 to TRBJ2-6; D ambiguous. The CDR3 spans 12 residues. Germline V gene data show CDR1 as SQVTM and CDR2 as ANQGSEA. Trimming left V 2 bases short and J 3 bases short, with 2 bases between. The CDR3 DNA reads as TGCAGCGTTGAACGTGGGGCCAACGTCCTGACTTTC. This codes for CSVERGANVLTF. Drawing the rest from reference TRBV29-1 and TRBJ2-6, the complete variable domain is SAVISQKPSRDICQRGTSLTIQCQVDSQVTMMFWYRQQPGQSLTLIATANQGSEATYESGFVIDKFPISRPNLTFSTLTVSNMSPEDSSIYLCSVERGANVLTFGAGSRLTVL.

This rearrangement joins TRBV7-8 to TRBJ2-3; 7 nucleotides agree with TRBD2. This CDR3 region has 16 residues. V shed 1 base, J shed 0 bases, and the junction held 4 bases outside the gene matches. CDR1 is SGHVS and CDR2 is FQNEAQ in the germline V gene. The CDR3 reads CASSLGLAPSTDTQYF. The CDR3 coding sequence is TGTGCCAGCAGCTTAGGACTAGCACCTAGCACAGATACGCAGTATTTT. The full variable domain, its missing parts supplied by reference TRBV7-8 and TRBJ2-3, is GAGVSQSPRYKVAKRGQDVALRCDPISGHVSLFWYQQALGQGPEFLTYFQNEAQLDKSGLPSDRFFAERPEGSVSTLKIQRTQQEDSAVYLCASSLGLAPSTDTQYFGPGTRLTVL.

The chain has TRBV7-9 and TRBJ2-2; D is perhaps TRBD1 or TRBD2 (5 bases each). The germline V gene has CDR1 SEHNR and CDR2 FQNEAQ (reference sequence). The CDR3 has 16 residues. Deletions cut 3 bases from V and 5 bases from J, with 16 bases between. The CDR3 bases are TGTGCCAGCAGCTTGTTGGGGGATCGATATACCGGGGAGCTGTTTTTT. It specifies CASSLLGDRYTGELFF.

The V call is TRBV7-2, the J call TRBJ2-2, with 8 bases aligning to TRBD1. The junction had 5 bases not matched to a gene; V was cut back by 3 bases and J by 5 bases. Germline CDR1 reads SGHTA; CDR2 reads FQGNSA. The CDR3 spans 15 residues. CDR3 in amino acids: CASSFGQGLTGELFF. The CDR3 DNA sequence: TGTGCCAGCAGCTTCGGACAGGGTTTAACCGGGGAGCTGTTTTTT.

For the CDR3, the DNA is TGCGCCAGCAGCTTTGCGGGCGAGCAGTACTTC. It is translated as CASSFAGEQYF. The rearrangement links TRBV5-1 to TRBJ2-7, with D possibly TRBD2 on 5 matching bases. Germline values: CDR1 SGHRS, CDR2 YFSETQ. The V gene lost 2 bases and the J gene lost 6 bases, with 6 bases spanning the gap. The CDR3 runs to 11 residues.

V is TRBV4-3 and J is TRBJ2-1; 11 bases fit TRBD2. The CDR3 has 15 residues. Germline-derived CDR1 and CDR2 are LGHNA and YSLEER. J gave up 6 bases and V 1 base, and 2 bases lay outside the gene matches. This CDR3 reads CASSQGLAGLNEQFF. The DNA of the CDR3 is TGCGCCAGCAGCCAAGGACTAGCGGGACTCAATGAGCAGTTCTTC.

CDR3 DNA: TGTGCCAGCAGCTTTTGGGACCACGAAGGAGATACGCAGTATTTT. Translation: CASSFWDHEGDTQYF. The rearrangement links TRBV7-9 to TRBJ2-3; perhaps D is TRBD1 or TRBD2 (5 bases each). V shed 3 bases and J shed 5 bases, with 15 bases lying between them. This CDR3 is built from 15 residues. The germline V gene has CDR1 SEHNR and CDR2 FQNEAQ (reference sequence).

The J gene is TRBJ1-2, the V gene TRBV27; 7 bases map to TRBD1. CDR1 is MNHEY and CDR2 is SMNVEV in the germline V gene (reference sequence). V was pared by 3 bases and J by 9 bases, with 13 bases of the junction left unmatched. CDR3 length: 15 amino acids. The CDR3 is CASSFGGTARISYTF. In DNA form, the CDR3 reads TGTGCCAGCAGTTTTGGGGGGACAGCTAGGATTAGCTACACCTTC.

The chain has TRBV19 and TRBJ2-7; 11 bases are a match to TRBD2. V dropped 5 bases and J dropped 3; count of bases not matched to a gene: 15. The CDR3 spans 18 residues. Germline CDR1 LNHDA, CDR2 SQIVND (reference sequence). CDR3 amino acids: CASSPAFATSGSGYEQYF. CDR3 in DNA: TGTGCCAGTAGTCCCGCCTTCGCTACTAGCGGGAGTGGCTACGAGCAGTACTTC.

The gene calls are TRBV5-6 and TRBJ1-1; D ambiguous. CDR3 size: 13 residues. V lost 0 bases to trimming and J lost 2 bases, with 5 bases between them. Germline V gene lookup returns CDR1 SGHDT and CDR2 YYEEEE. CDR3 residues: CASSLVSNTEAFF. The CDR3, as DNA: TGTGCCAGCAGCTTGGTTTCCAACACTGAAGCTTTCTTT.

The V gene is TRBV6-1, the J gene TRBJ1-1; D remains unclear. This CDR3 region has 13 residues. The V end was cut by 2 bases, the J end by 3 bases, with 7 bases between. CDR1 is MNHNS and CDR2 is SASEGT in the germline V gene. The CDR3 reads CASSEMGYTEAFF. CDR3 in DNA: TGTGCCAGCAGTGAAATGGGGTACACTGAAGCTTTCTTT.

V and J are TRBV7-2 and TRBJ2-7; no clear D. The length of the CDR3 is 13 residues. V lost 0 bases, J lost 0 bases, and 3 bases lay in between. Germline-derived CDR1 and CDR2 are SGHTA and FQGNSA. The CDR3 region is CASSLAASYEQYF. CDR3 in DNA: TGTGCCAGCAGCTTAGCTGCCTCCTACGAGCAGTACTTC.

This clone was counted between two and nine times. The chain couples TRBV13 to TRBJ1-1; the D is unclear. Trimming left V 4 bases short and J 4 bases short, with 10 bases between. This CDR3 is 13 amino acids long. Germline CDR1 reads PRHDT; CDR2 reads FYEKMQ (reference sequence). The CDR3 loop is CASSSLDLTEAFF. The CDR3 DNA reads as TGTGCCAGCAGCTCCTTGGACCTCACTGAAGCTTTCTTT.

The CDR3 nucleotides read TGTGCCAGTAGTATAAGGGCGGGACCTTCCTACGAGCAGTACTTC. Protein product: CASSIRAGPSYEQYF. V gene TRBV19 combines with J gene TRBJ2-7, with a tentative D call TRBD2 (6 bases). Between the trimmed V and J ends, which lost 2 bases and 1 base, there was a span of 12 bases. CDR3 length: 15 amino acids. From germline, CDR1 is LNHDA and CDR2 SQIVND (reference sequence). Combining the CDR3 with reference TRBV19 and TRBJ2-7 gives the whole variable domain DGGITQSPKYLFRKEGQNVTLSCEQNLNHDAMYWYRQDPGQGLRLIYYSQIVNDFQKGDIAEGYSVSREKKESFPLTVTSAQKNPTAFYLCASSIRAGPSYEQYFGPGTRLTVT.

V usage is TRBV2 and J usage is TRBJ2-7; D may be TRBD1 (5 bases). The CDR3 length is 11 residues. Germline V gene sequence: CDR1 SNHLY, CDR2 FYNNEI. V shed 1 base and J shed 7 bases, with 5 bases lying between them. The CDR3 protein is CASSEGQEQYF. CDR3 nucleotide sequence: TGTGCCAGCAGTGAAGGACAGGAGCAGTACTTC. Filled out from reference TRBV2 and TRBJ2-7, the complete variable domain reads EPEVTQTPSHQVTQMGQEVILRCVPISNHLYFYWYRQILGQKVEFLVSFYNNEISEKSEIFDDQFSVERPDGSNFTLKIRSTKLEDSAMYFCASSEGQEQYFGPGTRLTVT.

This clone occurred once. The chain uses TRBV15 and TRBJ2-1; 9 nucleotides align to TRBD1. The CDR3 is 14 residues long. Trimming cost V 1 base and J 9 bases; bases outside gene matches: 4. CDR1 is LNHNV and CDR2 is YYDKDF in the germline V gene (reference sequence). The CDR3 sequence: CATSRAGTGPEQFF. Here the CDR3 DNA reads TGTGCCACCAGCAGAGCTGGGACAGGGCCTGAGCAGTTCTTC.

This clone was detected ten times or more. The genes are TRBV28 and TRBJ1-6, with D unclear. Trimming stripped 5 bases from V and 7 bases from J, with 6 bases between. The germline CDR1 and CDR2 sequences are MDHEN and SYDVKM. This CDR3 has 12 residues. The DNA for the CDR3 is TGTGCCAGCAGTCCGAAAAATTCACCCCTCCACTTT. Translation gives CASSPKNSPLHF.

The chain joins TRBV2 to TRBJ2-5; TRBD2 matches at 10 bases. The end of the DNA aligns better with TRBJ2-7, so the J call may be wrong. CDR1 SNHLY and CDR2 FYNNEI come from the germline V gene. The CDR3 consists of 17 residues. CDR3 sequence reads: CASTSGRLAGDSHEQYF. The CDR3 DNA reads TGTGCCAGCACCTCCGGGAGGCTAGCGGGAGATTCCCACGAGCAGTACTTC.